Included here is one TCR beta chain sequence, with context. Its specificity is unknown. Using unique molecular identifiers, the investigators prepared the TCRbeta library. Each CDR3 protein gets one entry after TCRdb re-called the PCR reads with MiXCR. The table records roughly 570,000 distinct CDR3 sequences, 25% to 30% of them present only once. This sample is part of a study of T-cell reconstitution after alpha-beta-depleted transplantation in children. General observations from the study: Some patients showed high day-60 TCRbeta diversity, which derived from surviving recipient T cells and thymic progenitors. T cells produced anew were the main source of T-cell counts and diversity one year after transplant. Reportedly, only several hundred clones from non-depleted graft cells drove alpha-beta T-cell counts at about two months.

This CDR3 has 14 amino acids. Germline CDR1 is DFQATT and CDR2 is SNEGSKA (reference sequence). With 4 bases clipped from V and 2 bases from J, the junction kept 6 bases outside the gene matches. V is TRBV20-1 and J is TRBJ2-5; 8 bases agree with TRBD1. The sequenced sample was PBMCs, obtained before TCRalphabeta/CD19-depleted stem cell transplant. The TCR originated in a boy younger than two with Wiskott-Aldrich syndrome, due to receive a stem cell transplant. The CDR3 spells CSAITGTGQETQYF. The DNA for the CDR3 is TGCAGTGCTATCACCGGGACAGGACAAGAGACCCAGTACTTC.